This T cell receptor beta chain was found in a study of identical twins. Trimming left V 5 bases short and J 5 bases short, with 13 bases between. The CDR3 length is 13 residues. CDR1 and CDR2 from the germline V gene are KGHSH and LQKENI. General observations from the study: For out-of-frame beta sequences, excess twin sharing was weaker.

From the 5' RACE reads, TCRdb called clonotypes with MiXCR, one entry per CDR3 protein. Among about 520,000 distinct CDR3 sequences, around 20% were seen once, and the ten largest hold about 0.99%. In this sample, this clonotype turned up a few times. Its antigen is not known. The sample was also linked to a second study, of T cells expressing NK-cell markers. That paper states: For six donors, the dominant NKG2C+ clonotypes made up about 1.0-8% of their CD8+ T cells. It is unclear if expanded NKG2C-expressing clones target HCMV antigens.

The genes are TRBV18 and TRBJ2-7; tentatively, D is TRBD1 (6 bases). This TCR was sampled from a woman aged 18-29 years in good health. What was sequenced was CD4+ T cells sorted from blood. The DNA for the CDR3 is TGTGCCAGCTCAGACACAGGGTTGCACGAGCAGTACTTC. This encodes CASSDTGLHEQYF.